The entry below describes one T cell receptor beta chain. The antigen remains undetermined. Naive CD4+ T cells were purified with Tregs depleted by CD25. Study-level points and caveats: Larger-cohort validation covered only one TCR beta V-J rearrangement. Tumor memory CD4+ T cell TCR gene usage was found to cluster with blood and lymph node memory CD4+ cells and with lymph node naive CD4+ cells.

After constant-region reverse-primer amplification, full-length variable regions underwent semi-nested PCR with Nested Universal Primer A. In TCRdb, the 5' RACE reads were re-called with MiXCR into one record per CDR3 protein. The sample shows roughly 7,700 distinct CDR3 sequences, roughly two thirds of them seen only once. The source material was tumor-infiltrating naive CD4+ T cells sorted from the breast tumor. As to subset: naive CD4+ T cells, CD4+CD45RA+CD25-. This receptor was identified in a female donor with breast cancer.

CDR3 protein: CASSLGSGGAKETQYF. The DNA of the CDR3 is TGTGCCAGCAGTTTAGGTAGCGGGGGGGCCAAAGAGACCCAGTACTTC. The V gene is TRBV12-3 or TRBV12-4, the J gene TRBJ2-5; 11 bases line up with TRBD2. After removal of 1 base from V and 3 bases from J, the junction contained 4 bases not matched to a gene. The length of the CDR3 is 16 residues.